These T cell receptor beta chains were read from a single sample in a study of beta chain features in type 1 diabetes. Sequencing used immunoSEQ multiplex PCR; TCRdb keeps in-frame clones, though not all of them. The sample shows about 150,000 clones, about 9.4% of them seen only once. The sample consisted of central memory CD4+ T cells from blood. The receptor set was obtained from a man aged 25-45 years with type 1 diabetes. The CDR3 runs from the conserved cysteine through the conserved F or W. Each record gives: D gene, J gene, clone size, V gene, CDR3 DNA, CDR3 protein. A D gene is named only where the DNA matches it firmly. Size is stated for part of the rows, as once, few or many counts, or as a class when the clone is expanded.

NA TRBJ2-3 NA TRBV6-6 TGTGCCAGCAGTTACCAAGGGGGTACGCAGTATTTT CASSYQGGTQYF
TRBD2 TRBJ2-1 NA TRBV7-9 TGTGCCAGCAGCTCTAGCGGGAGTAATGAGCAGTTCTTC CASSSSGSNEQFF
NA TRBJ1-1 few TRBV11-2 TGTGCCAGCAGCTTAACTCTTTTGGTTGCTTTCTTT CASSLTLLVAFF
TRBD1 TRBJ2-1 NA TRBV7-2 TGTGCCAGCAGCTTAGACAGGGGCTCCCACAATGAGCAGTTCTTC CASSLDRGSHNEQFF
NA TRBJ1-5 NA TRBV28 TGTGCCAGCAGTATCCTCGGACAGAGCAATCAGCCCCAGCATTTT CASSILGQSNQPQHF
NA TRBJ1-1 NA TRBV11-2 TGTGCCAGCAGCTTAATAGGGGCTAACGGGAACACTGAAGCTTTCTTT CASSLIGANGNTEAFF
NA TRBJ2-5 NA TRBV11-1 TGTGCCAGCAGCTTCTCCCAGAGGCAGACCCAGTACTTC CASSFSQRQTQYF
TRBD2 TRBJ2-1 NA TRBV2 TGTGCCAGCAGTGAAGCGCTGGGGGGGGACAATGAGCAGTTCTTC CASSEALGGDNEQFF
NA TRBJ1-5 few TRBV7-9 TGTGCCAGCAGCTTGGGGGGGAACAATCAGCCCCAGCATTTT CASSLGGNNQPQHF
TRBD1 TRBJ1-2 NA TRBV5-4 TGTGCCAGCAGCACTAAAACAGGGGGTGACTATGGCTACACCTTC CASSTKTGGDYGYTF
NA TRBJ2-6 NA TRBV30 TGTGCCTGGAGTGTAGGAGCAGGGCAGGGAAGACTCTCTGGGGCCAACGTCCTGACTTTC CAWSVGAGQGRLSGANVLTF
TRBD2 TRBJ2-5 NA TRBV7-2 TGTGCCAGCAGACCAGGCGGGCCGGGGAGGGCCCAGTACTTC CASRPGGPGRAQYF
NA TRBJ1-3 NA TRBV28 TGTGCCAGCAGCGGACAAAGCTCCCTCTCTGGAAACACCATATATTTT CASSGQSSLSGNTIYF
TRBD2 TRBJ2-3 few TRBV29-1 TGCAGCGCCGGAGATAGATGGACTAGCGGGAGCACAGATACGCAGTATTTT CSAGDRWTSGSTDTQYF
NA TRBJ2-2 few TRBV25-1 TGTGCCAGCAGTGAATTGGAGGGGAACACCGGGGAGCTGTTTTTT CASSELEGNTGELFF